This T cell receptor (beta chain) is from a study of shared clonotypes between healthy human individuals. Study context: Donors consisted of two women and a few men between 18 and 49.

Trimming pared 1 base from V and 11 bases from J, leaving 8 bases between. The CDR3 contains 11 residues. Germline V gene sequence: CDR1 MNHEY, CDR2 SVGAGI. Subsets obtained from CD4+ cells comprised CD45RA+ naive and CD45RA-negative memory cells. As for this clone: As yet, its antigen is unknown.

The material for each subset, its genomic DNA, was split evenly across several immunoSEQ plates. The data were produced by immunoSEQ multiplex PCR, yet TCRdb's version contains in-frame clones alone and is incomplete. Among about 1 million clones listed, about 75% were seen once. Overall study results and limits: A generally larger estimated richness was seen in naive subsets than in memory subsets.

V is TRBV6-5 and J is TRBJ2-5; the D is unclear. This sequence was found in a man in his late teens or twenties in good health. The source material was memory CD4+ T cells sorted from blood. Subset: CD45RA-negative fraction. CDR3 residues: CASSYLSEQYF. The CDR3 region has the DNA TGTGCCAGCAGTTACTTGAGTGAGCAGTACTTC.